One sample yielded the 11 T cell receptor beta chains listed below, sequenced in a study of CD8 T cells in ankylosing spondylitis. TCRdb reprocessed the 5' RACE reads via MiXCR and lists one record per CDR3 protein. The sample includes almost 250,000 distinct CDR3 sequences, roughly 32% of them seen just once. The specimen was blood, either unsorted or a sorted T cell fraction (not recorded which). These TCRs come from a male donor with ankylosing spondylitis or in good health (not recorded which).

The rearrangement uses TRBV5-6 and TRBJ1-5; 8 positions agree with TRBD1. J was trimmed by 6 bases and V by 1 base; bases with no gene match: 6. CDR3 length: 15 residues. CDR1 is SGHDT, CDR2 YYEEEE, per germline. CDR3 DNA: TGTGCCAGCAGCTTGCGTCCAGGGGGCGGTCAGCCCCAGCATTTT. Translation: CASSLRPGGGQPQHF.

The V call is TRBV5-8, the J call TRBJ2-6; D gene unclear. Germline V CDR1 and CDR2: SGHTS, YDEGEE. The CDR3 covers 15 residues. V gave up 3 bases and J gave up 7 bases, with 14 bases separating them. The CDR3 sequence: CASSSWAKDANVLTF. Here the CDR3 DNA reads TGTGCCAGCAGCTCCTGGGCTAAGGATGCCAACGTCCTGACTTTC. The variable domain in full, with the rest retrieved from reference TRBV5-8 and TRBJ2-6, is EAGVTQSPTHLIKTRGQQATLRCSPISGHTSVYWYQQALGLGLQFLLWYDEGEERNRGNFPPRFSGRQFPNYSSELNVNALELEDSALYLCASSSWAKDANVLTFGAGSRLTVL.

This clonotype was counted between two and nine times. The rearrangement uses TRBV12-3 or TRBV12-4 and TRBJ1-5; D is ambiguous. This CDR3 has 16 amino acids. V lost 1 base and J 1 base, leaving 11 bases between the germline ends. DNA of the CDR3: TGTGCCAGCAGTTTAGTGGGAATGGAGAGCAATCAGCCCCAGCATTTT. Residues: CASSLVGMESNQPQHF.

The J gene is TRBJ1-1, the V gene TRBV9; D is unclear. This CDR3 is built from 15 residues. Germline loops: CDR1 SGDLS, CDR2 YYNGEE. Trimming left V 3 bases short and J 3 bases short, with 15 bases between. The CDR3 protein is CASSARQGSDTEAFF. CDR3 coding DNA: TGTGCCAGCAGCGCCCGACAAGGATCGGACACTGAAGCTTTCTTT.

A few counts support this clonotype. This chain connects TRBV7-2 to TRBJ1-1; D is possibly TRBD1 (6 bases). CDR3 size: 12 residues. The germline gives CDR1 SGHTA, CDR2 FQGNSA. The V and J ends lost 2 bases and 10 bases respectively, with 11 bases between them. The CDR3 nucleotides read TGTGCCAGCAGCTTATGGGGGCTTGGAGCTTTCTTT. Protein: CASSLWGLGAFF.

In this sample, this clonotype turned up a few times. V usage is TRBV6-5 and J usage is TRBJ1-2; D remains unclear. The CDR3 consists of 12 residues. Germline V gene lookup returns CDR1 MNHEY and CDR2 SVGAGI. Trimming removed 10 bases from V and 1 base from J, with 10 bases in between. The CDR3 spells CATFGLNYGYTF. The CDR3 nucleotides are TGTGCCACCTTCGGCCTTAACTATGGCTACACCTTC.

The rearrangement links TRBV18 to TRBJ1-2; D gene unclear. With 3 bases removed from V and 4 bases from J, the gap between germline ends came to 12 bases. Per the germline V gene, CDR1 is KGHSH and CDR2 is LQKENI. The CDR3 runs to 14 residues. CDR3 coding DNA: TGTGCCAGCTCACCGGCGGGTTCAAGCTATGGCTACACCTTC. Translating gives CASSPAGSSYGYTF.

The chain uses TRBV20-1 and TRBJ2-5, with D tentatively TRBD1 (6 bases). The germline V and J ends were trimmed by 5 bases and 1 base, with 11 bases remaining between them. This CDR3 comprises 13 residues. Per the germline V gene, CDR1 is DFQATT and CDR2 is SNEGSKA (reference sequence). The CDR3 loop reads CSAGDTVQETQYF. The DNA of the CDR3 is TGCAGTGCTGGGGACACCGTCCAAGAGACCCAGTACTTC.

The V and J genes are TRBV19 and TRBJ2-2; D not certain. This CDR3 has 13 residues. Trimming left V 3 bases short and J 1 base short, with 3 bases between. Per germline, CDR1 LNHDA and CDR2 SQIVND (reference sequence). The CDR3 protein is CASSMKNTGELFF. CDR3 DNA sequence: TGTGCCAGTAGTATGAAGAACACCGGGGAGCTGTTTTTT.

This clonotype was seen more than once but under ten times. The chain couples TRBV12-3 or TRBV12-4 to TRBJ1-1; perhaps TRBD1 as D (5 bases). Trimming removed 7 bases from V and 10 bases from J, with 19 bases in between. The CDR3 is 13 residues long. This CDR3 reads CASTIKEGSRAFF. DNA for the CDR3: TGTGCCAGCACTATAAAGGAGGGGTCTAGAGCTTTCTTT.

A single count supports this clonotype. The rearrangement links TRBV27 to TRBJ2-5; 7 bases are a match to TRBD1. CDR1 MNHEY and CDR2 SMNVEV come from the germline V gene (reference sequence). The CDR3 contains 13 residues. V dropped 6 bases and J dropped 2; count of bases not matched to a gene: 3. In DNA form, the CDR3 reads TGTGCCAGCAGAACGGGACAGCAAGAGACCCAGTACTTC. Amino acid sequence: CASRTGQQETQYF.